This T cell receptor beta chain originates from a study of blood T cell repertoires in COVID-19. The wider study: Samples of COVID-19 (acute and convalescent) were obtained from the United States, Italy and Spain. In each case, the material was cDNA or gDNA derived from T cells, B-cell-depleted T cells, or PBMCs.

Germline lookup yields CDR1 SGHNT and CDR2 YENEEA. The CDR3 is made up of 16 amino acids. J was trimmed by 1 base and V by 5 bases; bases with no gene match: 3. The cohort comprised adults aged about 18 to 100 years residing in around 25 US areas. Original processing notes: Amplification from reference gene primers served as the basis for estimated nucleated cell counts. Produced via immunoSEQ multiplex PCR; TCRdb's table is partial and in-frame only. The V and J calls and the clone size are those of that table, but D and trimming were determined from the DNA. The table shows fewer than 350,000 clones, with nearly 90% occurring only once.

This TCR came from a woman younger than 30 with acute COVID-19. Sequencing was carried out using PBMCs or T cells enriched from blood (not recorded which). The genes are TRBV11-3 and TRBJ2-3, with 13 bases fitting TRBD2. The chain's CDR3 is CASSPGTSGGTDTQYF. CDR3 in DNA: TGTGCCAGCAGCCCGGGGACTAGCGGGGGCACAGATACGCAGTATTTT.